What follows is one TCR beta chain and its context. The antigen it recognizes is unknown. Per-base qualities were not stored, and no clone one base away is much larger. The collaborating institutions used their own protocols to collect whole blood in K2EDTA tubes. For TCRbeta analysis, collaborators shipped samples in one of three forms: frozen whole blood, isolated PBMCs, or DNA extracted from either of those sample types. These data are taken from a study of blood T cell repertoires in COVID-19 (dated by TCRdb to the early 2020s). Broadly, across the study: Collaborator samples came from the United States, Italy and Spain and covered acute and convalescent phases of COVID-19. The prospective study material was composed of cDNA or gDNA derived from T cells, B-cell-depleted T cells, or PBMCs. Deeply sampled blood TCRbeta repertoires from subjects exposed to, actively infected with, or recovered from COVID-19 were included in the dataset. The repertoires were released in a freely available public database meant as a resource for research on the immune response to SARS-CoV-2. Samples were obtained from the ongoing ImmuneRACE study (first 160 participants) and from over 1,000 subjects provided by 6 global collaborators. The sample metadata nearly always contained a de-identified subject ID, COVID-19 status, age in years and sex. Where available, HLA class I and class II types were taken from metadata supplied by the sample provider and were not determined by assay-based typing. Results the study describes overall, beyond this receptor: The quantity of clinical and demographic metadata differed by source and by participant and was supplied without curation.

The immunoSEQ Assay, a bias-controlled multiplex PCR, was used to amplify TCRbeta CDR3 regions from genomic DNA. From the authors' description of their analysis: Within the assay, amplification of reference gene primers was used to estimate how many nucleated cells each sample contained. To quantify the absolute abundance of each unique TCRbeta CDR3 rearrangement, sequence reads were collapsed and filtered. For each sample, productive Simpson clonality was calculated as the square root of Simpson's diversity index across productive rearrangements. TCRdb mirrors the immuneACCESS table, restricted to in-frame sequences. Some clones are absent from its copies; in checked studies, under half trace to an unresolved V gene, and the reason for the others is unknown. Clonal size and the V and J genes are those of that table, whereas D and trimming came from the DNA. This sample is represented by a few hundred thousand clones; around nine tenths of them were singletons. Of the sample, roughly 3.1% is held by the ten largest clones.

The CDR3 runs 16 amino acids, cysteine and phenylalanine included. CDR3 DNA only is kept here, 48 bases in frame from base 1. CDR1 and CDR2, looked up from the germline V gene, are KGHSH and LQKENI. At the junction V is shortened by 1 base and J by 5 bases; bases outside the gene matches: 9. The chain is assembled from TRBV18 and TRBJ1-1; 8 nucleotides in the junction match TRBD1. The clonotype was recovered from a human donor in a cohort sampled during active COVID-19. The material sequenced was peripheral blood. The CDR3 is CASSPLTGQGGTEAFF. The nucleotide sequence is TGTGCCAGCTCACCACTCACCGGACAGGGCGGAACTGAAGCTTTCTTT. When the CDR3 is completed using the reference TRBV18 and TRBJ1-1 genes on either side, the full variable domain is NAGVMQNPRHLVRRRGQEARLRCSPMKGHSHVYWYRQLPEEGLKFMVYLQKENIIDESGMPKERFSAEFPKEGPSILRIQQVVRGDSAAYFCASSPLTGQGGTEAFFGQGTRLTVV.